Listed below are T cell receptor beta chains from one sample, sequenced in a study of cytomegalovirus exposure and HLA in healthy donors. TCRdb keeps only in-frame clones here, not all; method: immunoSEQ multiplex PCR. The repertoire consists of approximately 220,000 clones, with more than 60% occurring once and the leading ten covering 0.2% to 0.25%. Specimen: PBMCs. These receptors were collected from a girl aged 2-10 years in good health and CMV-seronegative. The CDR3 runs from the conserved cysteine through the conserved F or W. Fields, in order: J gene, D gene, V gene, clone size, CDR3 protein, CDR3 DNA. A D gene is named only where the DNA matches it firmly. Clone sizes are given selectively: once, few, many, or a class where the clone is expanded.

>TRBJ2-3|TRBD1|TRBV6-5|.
CASSYSGQGTDTQYF
TGTGCCAGCAGTTACTCAGGACAGGGGACAGATACGCAGTATTTT
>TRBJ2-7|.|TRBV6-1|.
CASMRASSYEQYF
TGTGCCAGCATGCGGGCCTCATCTTACGAGCAGTACTTC
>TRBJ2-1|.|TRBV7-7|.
CASSLGGRNGDEQFF
TGTGCCAGCAGCTTAGGGGGGCGGAACGGGGATGAGCAGTTCTTC
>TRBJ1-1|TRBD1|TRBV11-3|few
CASSLDYLDRVNTEAFF
TGTGCCAGCAGCTTAGATTATCTGGACAGGGTGAACACTGAAGCTTTCTTT
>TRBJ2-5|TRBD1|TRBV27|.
CASSPLDRLGETQYF
TGTGCCAGCAGTCCGTTGGACAGGTTAGGTGAGACCCAGTACTTC
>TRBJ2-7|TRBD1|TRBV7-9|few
CASSLAGTGVFYEQYF
TGTGCCAGCAGCTTAGCCGGGACAGGGGTGTTCTACGAGCAGTACTTC
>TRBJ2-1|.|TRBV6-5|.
CASPPDEQFF
TGTGCCAGCCCACCGGATGAGCAGTTCTTC
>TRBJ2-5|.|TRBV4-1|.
CASSQPTGETQYF
TGCGCCAGCAGCCAACCTACCGGAGAGACCCAGTACTTC
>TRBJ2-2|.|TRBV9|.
CASSVGGGPSVELFF
TGTGCCAGCAGCGTAGGGGGGGGCCCGTCCGTTGAGCTGTTTTTT
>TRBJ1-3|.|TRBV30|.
CAWRAGNTIYF
TGTGCCTGGAGAGCCGGAAACACCATATATTTT
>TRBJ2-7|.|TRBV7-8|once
CASSLRQDMGYEQYF
TGTGCCAGCAGCTTACGCCAGGATATGGGCTACGAGCAGTACTTC
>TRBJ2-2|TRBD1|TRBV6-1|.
CASSDGQGMSGELFF
TGTGCCAGCAGTGACGGACAGGGGATGTCCGGGGAGCTGTTTTTT
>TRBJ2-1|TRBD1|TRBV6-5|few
CASTSTGGAYNEQFF
TGTGCCAGCACCTCAACAGGGGGCGCGTACAATGAGCAGTTCTTC
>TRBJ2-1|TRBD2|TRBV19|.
CASSDILAGEREQFF
TGTGCCAGTAGCGATATACTAGCGGGAGAGCGTGAGCAGTTCTTC
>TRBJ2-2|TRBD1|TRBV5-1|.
CASSLPGQSNTGELFF
TGCGCCAGCAGCTTGCCGGGACAGTCGAACACCGGGGAGCTGTTTTTT
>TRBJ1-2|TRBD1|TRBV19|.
CASSKGQVRDGYTF
TGTGCCAGTAGTAAGGGACAGGTGAGGGATGGCTACACCTTC
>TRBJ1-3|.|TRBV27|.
CASSLQGPGNTIYF
TGTGCCAGCAGTTTACAGGGTCCTGGAAACACCATATATTTT
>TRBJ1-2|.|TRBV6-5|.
CASQGSPGSGYTF
TGTGCCAGCCAGGGAAGTCCCGGCAGTGGCTACACCTTC